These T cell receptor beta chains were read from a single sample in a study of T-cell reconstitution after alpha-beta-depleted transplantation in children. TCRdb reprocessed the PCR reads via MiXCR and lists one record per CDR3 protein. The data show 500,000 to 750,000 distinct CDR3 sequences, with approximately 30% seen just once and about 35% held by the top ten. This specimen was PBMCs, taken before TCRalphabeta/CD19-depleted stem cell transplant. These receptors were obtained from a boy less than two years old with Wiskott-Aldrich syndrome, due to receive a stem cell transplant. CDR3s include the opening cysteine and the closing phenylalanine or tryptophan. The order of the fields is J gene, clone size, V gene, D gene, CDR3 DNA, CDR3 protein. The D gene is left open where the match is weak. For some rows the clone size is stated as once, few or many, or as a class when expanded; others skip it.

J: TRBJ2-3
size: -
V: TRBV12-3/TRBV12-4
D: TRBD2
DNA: TGTGCCAGCAGTCCGGGACTAGCGGGAGTGTGGCGCCCAGATACGCAGTATTTT
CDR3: CASSPGLAGVWRPDTQYF

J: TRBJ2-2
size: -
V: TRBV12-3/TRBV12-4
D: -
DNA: TGTGCCTGCAGTTTTTTAGGACCTCCGGTGTGGGTGCTGTTCGGGGAGCTGTTTTTT
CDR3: CACSFLGPPVWVLFGELFF

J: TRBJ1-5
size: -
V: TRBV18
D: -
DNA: TGTGCCAGCTCACCCCGGGGGGCCTGGCCAAATCAGCCCCAGCATTTT
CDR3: CASSPRGAWPNQPQHF

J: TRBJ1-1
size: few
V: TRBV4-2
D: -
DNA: TGTGCCAGCAGCCAAGAGGGGGGTGGCACTGAAGCTTTCTTT
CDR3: CASSQEGGGTEAFF

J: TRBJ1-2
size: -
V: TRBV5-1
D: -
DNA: TGCGCCAGCAGCTTGGGGGTGAGCCCTGCGGGCTACACCTTC
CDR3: CASSLGVSPAGYTF

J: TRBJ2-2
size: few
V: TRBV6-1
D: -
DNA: TGTGCCAGCAGAAGGGGGGACACCGGGGAGCTGTTTTTT
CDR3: CASRRGDTGELFF

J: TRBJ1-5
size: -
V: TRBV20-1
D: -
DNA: TGCAGTGCTAGAGGGCCCGCCAATCAGCCCCAGCATTTT
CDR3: CSARGPANQPQHF

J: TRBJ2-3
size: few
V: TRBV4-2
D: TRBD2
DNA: TGTGCCAGCAGCCAACGAGCGGGAGGAGGCACAGATACGCAGTATTTT
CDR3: CASSQRAGGGTDTQYF

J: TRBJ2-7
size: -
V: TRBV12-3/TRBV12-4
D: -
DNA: TGTGCCAGCAGTTTGGGAGAATTAGACGAGCAGTACTTC
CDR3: CASSLGELDEQYF

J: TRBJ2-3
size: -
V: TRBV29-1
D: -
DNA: TGCAGCGTTGACGCGGGACACCACACAGATACGCAGTATTTT
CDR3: CSVDAGHHTDTQYF

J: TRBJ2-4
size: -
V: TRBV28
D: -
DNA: TGTGCCAGCAGTCGGGTGTTCGGGCAGTCCAGCCTGGACATGCAGTACTTC
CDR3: CASSRVFGQSSLDMQYF

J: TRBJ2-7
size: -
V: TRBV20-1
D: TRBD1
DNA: TGCAGTGCGACCGACAGGGACTACGAGCAGTACTTC
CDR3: CSATDRDYEQYF

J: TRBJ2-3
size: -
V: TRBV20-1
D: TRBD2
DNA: TGCAGTGCTAGGTTTAGCGGGAGGGGGAATACGCAGTATTTT
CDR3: CSARFSGRGNTQYF

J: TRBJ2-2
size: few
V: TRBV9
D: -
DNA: TGTGCCAGCAGCGTAGACCCAGCGGGGAACACCGGGGAGCTGTTTTTT
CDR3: CASSVDPAGNTGELFF

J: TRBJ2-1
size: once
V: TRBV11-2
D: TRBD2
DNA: TGTGCCAGCAGCTTAGGGGCTAGCGGGAGCATTTCTACTTACAATGAGCAGTTCTTC
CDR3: CASSLGASGSISTYNEQFF